A selection of T cell receptor beta chains follows, all from one sample in a study of cytomegalovirus exposure and HLA in healthy donors. The data were produced by immunoSEQ multiplex PCR, yet TCRdb's version contains in-frame clones alone and is incomplete. There are some 200,000 clones in the sample; approximately 80% occur only once, and 1.5% to 2% lies in the top ten. Sample: PBMCs. Source of these receptors: a woman aged 18-35 years in good health and CMV-seronegative. CDR3s include the opening cysteine and the closing phenylalanine or tryptophan.

TRBJ1-4,TRBV4-1,CASSQVLGSSATNEKLFF
TRBJ2-1,TRBV30,CAYQSGEVPKSAQFF
TRBJ1-1,TRBV5-5,CASSLPVGDRNTEAFF
TRBJ1-2,TRBV28,CAVPGGQWNGYTF
TRBJ2-2,TRBV29-1,CSVESGRRNTGELFF
TRBJ2-7,TRBV11-3,CASSLDSSSYEQYF
TRBJ2-1,TRBV15,CATSSSTGDNEQFF
TRBJ1-2,TRBV4-1,CASSQISGGAIVNGYTF
TRBJ1-6,TRBV11-2,CASSLGDRGFSPLHF
TRBJ1-6,TRBV4-3,CASSHDRRTGNSYNSPLHF
TRBJ2-2,TRBV18,CASFVTSGRGTGELFF